Sequencing of this TCR beta chain was carried out in a study of PD-1 blockade in classical Hodgkin lymphoma. Study-wide results and limits: Complete responders entered with baseline diversity on par with newly diagnosed patients, the results showed.

All trial patients relapsed after autologous stem cell transplantation. Notes on this clone: The antigen is not known.

TCRdb's table, derived via immunoSEQ multiplex PCR, lists solely in-frame clones and lacks some. The sample contains roughly 61,000 clones, 91% of which appear only once. This specimen consisted of peripheral blood mononuclear cells (PBMCs), obtained before the second cycle of nivolumab. The sequence was collected from a human donor with classical Hodgkin lymphoma.

The CDR3 region has the DNA TGTGCCAGCAGTTGCAAAGGGTCCCGGGGATGGTACACCGGGGAGCTGTTTTTT. This encodes CASSCKGSRGWYTGELFF. The chain is built from TRBV6-7 and TRBJ2-2, with D perhaps matching TRBD2 (5 bases). TRBV6-7 is treated as an ORF (open reading frame) with a function not yet certain. The CDR3 loop spans 18 amino acids. V was shortened by 4 bases and J by 3 bases, with 21 bases between the two germline ends.